The 2 T cell receptor beta chains presented below share a single source sample, sequenced in a study of control samples from healthy donors and cancer patients. The table came from immunoSEQ multiplex PCR; TCRdb's copy has only in-frame clones and leaves some out. The profile covers 90,000 to 150,000 clones, with approximately 90% appearing a single time and around 3.5% taken by the ten largest. The sample taken for sequencing was blood. The source is a man aged 35-49 years in good health.

The chain is built from TRBV5-6 and TRBJ1-5; 8 positions agree with TRBD1. The trim removed 0 bases at V and 0 bases at J, leaving 11 bases unmatched. CDR1 is SGHDT and CDR2 is YYEEEE in the germline V gene. The CDR3 is 19 residues long. This CDR3 reads CASSLAADRGLYSNQPQHF. The CDR3 DNA sequence: TGTGCCAGCAGCTTGGCCGCCGACAGGGGACTTTATAGCAATCAGCCCCAGCATTTT.

V is TRBV30 and J is TRBJ2-3; 11 nucleotides align to TRBD1. This CDR3 has 16 amino acids. J lost 4 bases, V lost 0 bases, and 6 bases had no gene match. Germline assignment: CDR1 GTSNPN and CDR2 SVGIG (reference sequence). The CDR3 sequence is CAWSVSDRGPPDTQYF. CDR3 sequence (DNA): TGTGCCTGGAGTGTATCGGACAGGGGGCCCCCAGATACGCAGTATTTT.